This T cell receptor (beta chain) was sequenced for a study of shared clonotypes between healthy human individuals (dated by TCRdb to 2018 to 2020). In the study overall: Three men and a couple of women, aged 18 to 49 years, made up the cohort. Per donor, three plates each were used for CD4 naive and CD4 memory, two for CD8 naive, and one for CD8 memory. To estimate repertoire size and how much clonotype sharing occurs between individuals, the study deeply sequenced the blood TCR repertoires of several healthy adults. Different laboratories and diverse techniques were used to prepare libraries and sequence TCR repertoires, to increase sequencing depth and limit assay-specific biases. Each donor's leukapheresis produced roughly between about 0.85 and 10 billion PBMCs.

The germline V gene (reference sequence) provides CDR1 SGHNT and CDR2 YYREEE. After removal of 3 bases from V and 2 bases from J, the junction retains 9 bases not matched to a gene. Reading from cysteine to phenylalanine, the CDR3 counts 16 amino acids. Kept here is only the CDR3 DNA, which spans 48 bases and is read in frame from base 1. TCR CDR3 regions were amplified from genomic DNA by multiplex PCR using the deep immunoSEQ assay. For each cell subset, the extracted genomic DNA was distributed evenly across all wells of several immunoSEQ 96-well plates, and each plate served as one replicate. Each replicate PCR for sorted subsets received around 200 ng genomic DNA, equal to some 32,000 T cell genomes. Purified libraries were measured with a Qubit 3.0 fluorometer, size-checked on a Bioanalyzer 2100, and measured again with the KAPA Library Quantification kit. Every immunoSEQ 96-well plate was sequenced on a separate single-read 150-cycle Illumina NextSeq 550 flow cell. In the source study's methods: Because only junctional sequences without quality scores were contained in the immunoSEQ output, filtering matching that applied to full-length reads could not be performed. To assign V/J genes and CDR3, sequences were annotated against IMGT germline references using PyIR, a Python wrapper for IgBLAST v1.9. Reads were removed for weak V/J assignments (E-value above 1e-6), missing CDR3, stop codons, out-of-frame junctions, or ambiguous translated residues. V3J clonotypes were defined by identical inferred V gene, J gene, and CDR3 amino acid sequence. Percentage overlap between repertoires was computed as shared unique clonotypes divided by the size of the smaller repertoire. RTK rarefaction, the Chao1 estimator, and Recon v2.1 estimates of unobserved clonotypes were used to assess repertoire richness. Generation probabilities for all TCRbeta clonotypes obtained by the gDNA method from four donors were computed using OLGA. The source is immuneACCESS, and TCRdb retained only in-frame sequences with V and J called. Part of the clones is not carried over; for the studies checked, unresolved V genes explain less than half of this, and the remainder is unexplained. V and J calls plus clone size are reproduced from that table; the DNA served to infer D and trimming. Present in this sample are about 2.4 million clones, 93% of which were seen just once. The top ten hold 0.36% of the sample.

Points on this clone: What antigen it recognizes has not been identified. Within one base of it there is no much larger clone, and no base qualities were kept.

On the study overall, not on this receptor specifically: Naive subsets generally had larger estimated clonotype richness than memory subsets. Because the study included only a small number of donors, the genetic and exposure-history diversity represented was limited. When a few donors were compared, the shared fraction of clonotypes was about 5.4% for naive CD4, roughly 3.4% for naive CD8, more than 2% for memory CD4, and 0.4% for memory CD8. Higher generation probabilities were observed for clonotypes shared by all four sorted-subset donors than for non-shared clonotypes. Sampling was restricted to blood, and TCR repertoires in tissues likely differ from the TCR repertoires found in blood. Pairwise subsampling led to the expectation that sequencing depth would affect the degree of clonotype sharing among donors. Even with the large sequencing depth, rarefaction of the sorted-subset datasets indicated that sequencing was incomplete.

Healthy HIV-negative adults with no recently reported acute infections or vaccinations were included as donors. Only Caucasian adults living in Nashville, Tennessee, USA were represented among the donors. Magnetic negative selection was used to enrich CD4+ T cells, after which naive cells were positively selected on CD45RA and the negative fraction became the memory subset. Blood was obtained by leukapheresis, after which PBMCs were separated by Ficoll-Histopaque density gradient centrifugation and cryopreserved in liquid nitrogen vapor phase. Analytical flow cytometry was used to check the purity and quantity of every magnetically sorted T cell population. Genomic DNA was isolated from every sorted fraction and measured by UV absorbance on a Nanodrop 2000c.

Specimen: naive CD4+ T cells from PBMCs. The intended sense of this specimen's cell subset or site label: CD45RA+ positively selected. This receptor was taken from a man aged 18 to 30 in good health. Some clones in this sample may be carry-over from other donors' samples. The rearranged segments are TRBV5-4 and TRBJ2-3, and 7 bases in between align with TRBD2. CDR3 sequence: CASSSGGPFATDTQYF. The sequenced DNA: TGTGCCAGCAGCTCGGGAGGTCCCTTTGCCACAGATACGCAGTATTTT.